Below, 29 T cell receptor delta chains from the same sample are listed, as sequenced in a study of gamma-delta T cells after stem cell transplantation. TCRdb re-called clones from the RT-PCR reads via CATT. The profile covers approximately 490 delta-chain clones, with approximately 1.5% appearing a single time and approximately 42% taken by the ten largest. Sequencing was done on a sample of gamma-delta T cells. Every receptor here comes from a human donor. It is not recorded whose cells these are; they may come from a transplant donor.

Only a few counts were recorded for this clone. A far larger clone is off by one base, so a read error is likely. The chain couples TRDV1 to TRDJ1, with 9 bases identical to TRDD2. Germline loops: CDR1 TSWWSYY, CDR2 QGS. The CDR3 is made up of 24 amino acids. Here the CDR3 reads CALGPPEPPFLRFLGKYYTDKPIF. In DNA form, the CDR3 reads TGTGCTCTTGGGCCCCCTGAGCCCCCCTTCCTACGTTTCTTAGGGAAGTATTACACCGATAAACCCATCTTT.

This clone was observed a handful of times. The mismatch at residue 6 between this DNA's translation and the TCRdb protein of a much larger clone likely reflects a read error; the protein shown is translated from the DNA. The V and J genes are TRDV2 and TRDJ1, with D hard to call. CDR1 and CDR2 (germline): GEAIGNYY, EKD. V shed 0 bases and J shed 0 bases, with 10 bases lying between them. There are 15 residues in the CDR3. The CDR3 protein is CACDTAGTYTDKLIF. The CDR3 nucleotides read TGTGCCTGTGACACCGCCGGAACGTACACCGATAAACTCATCTTT.

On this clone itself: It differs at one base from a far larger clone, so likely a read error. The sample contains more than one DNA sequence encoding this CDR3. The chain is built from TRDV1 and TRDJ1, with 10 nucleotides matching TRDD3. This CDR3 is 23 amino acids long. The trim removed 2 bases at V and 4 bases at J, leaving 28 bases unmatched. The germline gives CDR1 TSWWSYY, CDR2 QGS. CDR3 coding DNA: TGTGCTCTTGGGGAAGTCTATCCTACAAGACCCATAGGCTGGGGGATAGAACTCGATAAACTCATCTTT. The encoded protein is CALGEVYPTRPIGWGIELDKLIF.

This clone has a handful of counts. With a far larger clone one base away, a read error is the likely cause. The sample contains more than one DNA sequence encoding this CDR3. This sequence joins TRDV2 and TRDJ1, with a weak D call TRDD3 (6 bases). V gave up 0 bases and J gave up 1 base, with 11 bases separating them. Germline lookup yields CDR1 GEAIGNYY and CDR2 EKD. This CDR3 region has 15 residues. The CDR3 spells CACDTVGAPTDKLIF. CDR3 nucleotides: TGTGCCTGTGACACCGTGGGGGCCCCCACCGATAAACTCATCTTT.

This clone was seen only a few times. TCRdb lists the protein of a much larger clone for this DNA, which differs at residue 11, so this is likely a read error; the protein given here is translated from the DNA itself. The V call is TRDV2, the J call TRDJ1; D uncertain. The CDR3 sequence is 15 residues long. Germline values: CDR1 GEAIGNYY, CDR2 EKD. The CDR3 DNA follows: TGTGCCTGTGACACCGTCGGAACGTACACCGCTAAACTCATCTTT. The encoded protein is CACDTVGTYTAKLIF.

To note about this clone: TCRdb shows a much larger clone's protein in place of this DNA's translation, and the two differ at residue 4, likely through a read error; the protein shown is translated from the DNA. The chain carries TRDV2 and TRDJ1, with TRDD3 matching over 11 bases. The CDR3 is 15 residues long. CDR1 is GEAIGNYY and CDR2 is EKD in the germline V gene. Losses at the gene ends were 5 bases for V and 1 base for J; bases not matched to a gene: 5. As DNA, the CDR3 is TGTGCCTGTGGCAAACTGGGGGATAGCACCGATAAACTCATCTTT. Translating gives CACGKLGDSTDKLIF.

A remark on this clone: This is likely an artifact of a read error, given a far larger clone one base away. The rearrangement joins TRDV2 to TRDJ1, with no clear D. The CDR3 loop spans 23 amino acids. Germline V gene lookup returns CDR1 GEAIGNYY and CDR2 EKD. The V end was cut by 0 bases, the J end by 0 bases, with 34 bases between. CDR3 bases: TGTGCCTGTGACACCGTTCGACAGGCCCGTACTGTTGGACGTGATCAAAACACCGATAAACTCATCTTT. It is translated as CACDTVRQARTVGRDQNTDKLIF.

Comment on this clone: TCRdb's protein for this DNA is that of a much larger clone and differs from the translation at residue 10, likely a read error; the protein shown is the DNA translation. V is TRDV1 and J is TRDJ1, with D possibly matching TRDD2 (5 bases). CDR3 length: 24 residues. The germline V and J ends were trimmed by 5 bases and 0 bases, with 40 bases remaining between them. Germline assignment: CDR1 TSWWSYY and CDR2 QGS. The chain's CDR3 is CALGPPEPPSLRFLGKYYTDKLIF. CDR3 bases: TGTGCTCTTGGGCCCCCTGAGCCCCCCTCCCTACGTTTCTTAGGGAAGTATTACACCGATAAACTCATCTTT.

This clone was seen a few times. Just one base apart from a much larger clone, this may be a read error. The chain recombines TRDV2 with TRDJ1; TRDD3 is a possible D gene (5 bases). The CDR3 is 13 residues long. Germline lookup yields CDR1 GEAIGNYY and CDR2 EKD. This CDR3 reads CACDTWGTDKPIF. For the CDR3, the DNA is TGTGCCTGTGACACCTGGGGAACCGATAAACCCATCTTT.

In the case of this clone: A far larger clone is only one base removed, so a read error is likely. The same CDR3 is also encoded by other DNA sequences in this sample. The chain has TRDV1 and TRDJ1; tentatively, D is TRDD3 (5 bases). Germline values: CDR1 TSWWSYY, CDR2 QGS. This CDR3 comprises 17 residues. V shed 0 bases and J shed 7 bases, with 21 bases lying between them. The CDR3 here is CALGELVLGVLRGKLIF. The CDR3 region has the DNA TGTGCTCTTGGGGAACTCGTCCTGGGAGTCCTCCGTGGTAAACTCATCTTT.

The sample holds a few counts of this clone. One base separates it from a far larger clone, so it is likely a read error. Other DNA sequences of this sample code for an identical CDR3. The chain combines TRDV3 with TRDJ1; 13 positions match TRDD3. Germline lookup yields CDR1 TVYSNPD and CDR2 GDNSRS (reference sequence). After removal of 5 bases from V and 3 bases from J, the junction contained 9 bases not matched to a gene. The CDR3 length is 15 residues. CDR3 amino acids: CALSDWGIRADKLIF. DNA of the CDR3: TGTGCCCTGTCCGACTGGGGGATACGCGCCGATAAACTCATCTTT.

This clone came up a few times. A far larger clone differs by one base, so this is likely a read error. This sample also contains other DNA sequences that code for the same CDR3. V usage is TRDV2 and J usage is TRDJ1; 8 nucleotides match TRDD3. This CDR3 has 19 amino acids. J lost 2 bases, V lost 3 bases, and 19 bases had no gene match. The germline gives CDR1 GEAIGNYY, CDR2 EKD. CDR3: CACDPLGIPAWGTTDKLIF. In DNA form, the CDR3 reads TGTGCCTGTGACCCCCTGGGAATCCCCGCCTGGGGGACAACCGATAAACTCATCTTT.

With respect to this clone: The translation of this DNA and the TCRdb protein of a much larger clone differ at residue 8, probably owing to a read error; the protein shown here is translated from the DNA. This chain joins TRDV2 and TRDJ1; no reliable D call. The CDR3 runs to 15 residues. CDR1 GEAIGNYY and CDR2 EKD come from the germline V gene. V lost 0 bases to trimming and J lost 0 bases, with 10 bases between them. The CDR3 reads CACDTVGAYTDKLIF. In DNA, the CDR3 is TGTGCCTGTGACACCGTCGGAGCGTACACCGATAAACTCATCTTT.

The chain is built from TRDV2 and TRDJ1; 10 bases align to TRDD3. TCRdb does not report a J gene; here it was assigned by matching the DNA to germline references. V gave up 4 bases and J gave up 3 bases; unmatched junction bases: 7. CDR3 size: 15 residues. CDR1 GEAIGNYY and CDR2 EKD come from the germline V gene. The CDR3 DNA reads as TGTGCCTGTGATCATATGGGGGATACTGCCGATAAACTCATCTTT. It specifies CACDHMGDTADKLIF.

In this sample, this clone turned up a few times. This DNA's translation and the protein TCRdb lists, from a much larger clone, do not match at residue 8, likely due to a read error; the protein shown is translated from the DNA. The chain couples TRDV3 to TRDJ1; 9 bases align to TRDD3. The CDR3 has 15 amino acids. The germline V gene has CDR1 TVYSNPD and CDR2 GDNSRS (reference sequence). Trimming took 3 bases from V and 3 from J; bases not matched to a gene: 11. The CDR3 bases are TGTGCCTTGTCCGACTGGGGGACACGCGCCGATAAACTCATCTTT. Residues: CALSDWGTRADKLIF. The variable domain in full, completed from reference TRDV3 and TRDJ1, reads CDKVTQSSPDQTVASGSEVVLLCTYDTVYSNPDLFWYRIRPDYSFQFVFYGDNSRSEGADFTQGRFSVKHILTQKAFHLVISPVRTEDSATYYCALSDWGTRADKLIFGKGTRVTVEP.

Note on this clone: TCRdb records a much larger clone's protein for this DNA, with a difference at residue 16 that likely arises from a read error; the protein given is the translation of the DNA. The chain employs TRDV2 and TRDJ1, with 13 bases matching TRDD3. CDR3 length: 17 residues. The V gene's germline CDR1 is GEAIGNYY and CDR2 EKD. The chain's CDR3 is CACDSLVLGDTTDKLTF. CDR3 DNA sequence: TGTGCCTGTGACTCCCTCGTACTGGGGGATACGACCGATAAACTCACCTTT.

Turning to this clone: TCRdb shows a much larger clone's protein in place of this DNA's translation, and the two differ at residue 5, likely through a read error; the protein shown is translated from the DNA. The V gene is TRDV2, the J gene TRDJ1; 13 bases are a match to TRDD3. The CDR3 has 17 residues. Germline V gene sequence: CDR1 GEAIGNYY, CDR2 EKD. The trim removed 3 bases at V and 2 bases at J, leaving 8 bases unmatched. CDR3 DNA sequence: TGTGCCTGTGACCCCCTCGTACTGGGGGATACGACCGATAAACTCATCTTT. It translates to CACDPLVLGDTTDKLIF.

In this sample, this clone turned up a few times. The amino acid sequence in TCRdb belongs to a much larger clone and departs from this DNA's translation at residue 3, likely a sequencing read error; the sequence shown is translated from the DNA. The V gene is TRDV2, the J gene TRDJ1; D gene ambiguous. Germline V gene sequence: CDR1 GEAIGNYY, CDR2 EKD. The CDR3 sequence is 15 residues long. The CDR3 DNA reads TGTGCCTATGACACCGTCGGAACGTACACCGATAAACTCATCTTT. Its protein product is CAYDTVGTYTDKLIF.

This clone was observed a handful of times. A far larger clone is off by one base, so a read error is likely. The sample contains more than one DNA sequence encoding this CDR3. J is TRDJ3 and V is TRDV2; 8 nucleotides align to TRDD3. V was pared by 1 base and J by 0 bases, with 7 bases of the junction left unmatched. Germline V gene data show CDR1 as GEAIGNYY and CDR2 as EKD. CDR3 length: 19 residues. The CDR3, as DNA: TGTGCCTGTGACACAGCGGGGATACCAAGCTCCTGGGACACCCGACAGATGTTTTTC. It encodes CACDTAGIPSSWDTRQMFF.

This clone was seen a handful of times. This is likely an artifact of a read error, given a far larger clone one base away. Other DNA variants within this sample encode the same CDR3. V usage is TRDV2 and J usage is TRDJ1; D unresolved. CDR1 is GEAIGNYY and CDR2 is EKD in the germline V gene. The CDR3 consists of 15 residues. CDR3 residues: CACDPLAEYTDKLIF. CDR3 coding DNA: TGCGCCTGTGACCCGTTGGCGGAATACACCGATAAACTCATCTTT.

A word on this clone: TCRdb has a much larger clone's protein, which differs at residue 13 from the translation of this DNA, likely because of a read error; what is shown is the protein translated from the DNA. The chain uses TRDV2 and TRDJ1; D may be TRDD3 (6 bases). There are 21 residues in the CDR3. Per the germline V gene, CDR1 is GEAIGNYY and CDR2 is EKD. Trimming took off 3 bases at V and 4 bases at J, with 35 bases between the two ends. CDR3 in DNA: TGTGCCTGTGACCCACTCCAAACACAGGTGACTGGGCCAAAAGGTGGCGATAAACTCATCTTT. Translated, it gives CACDPLQTQVTGPKGGDKLIF.

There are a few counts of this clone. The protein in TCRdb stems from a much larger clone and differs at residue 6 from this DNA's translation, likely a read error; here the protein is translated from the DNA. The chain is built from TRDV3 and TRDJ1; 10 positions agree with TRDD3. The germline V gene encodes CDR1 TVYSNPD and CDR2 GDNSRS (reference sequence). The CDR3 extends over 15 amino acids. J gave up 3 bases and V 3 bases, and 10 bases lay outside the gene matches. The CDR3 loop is CALSDRGIRADKLIF. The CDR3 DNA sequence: TGTGCCTTGTCCGACCGGGGGATACGCGCCGATAAACTCATCTTT.

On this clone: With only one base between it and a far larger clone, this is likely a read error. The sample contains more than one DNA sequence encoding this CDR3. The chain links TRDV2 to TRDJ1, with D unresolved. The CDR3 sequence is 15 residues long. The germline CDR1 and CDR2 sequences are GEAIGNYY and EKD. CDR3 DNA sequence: TGTGCCTGTGACCCGTTGGCGGAATACACCGACAAACTCATCTTT. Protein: CACDPLAEYTDKLIF.

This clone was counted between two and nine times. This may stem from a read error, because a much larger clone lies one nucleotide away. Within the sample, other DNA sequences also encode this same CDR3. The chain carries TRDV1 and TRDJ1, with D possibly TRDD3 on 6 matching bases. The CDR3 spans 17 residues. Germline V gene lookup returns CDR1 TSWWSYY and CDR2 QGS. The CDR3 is CALGELVMGAYTDKLIF. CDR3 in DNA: TGCGCTCTTGGGGAACTAGTGATGGGGGCATACACCGATAAACTCATCTTT.

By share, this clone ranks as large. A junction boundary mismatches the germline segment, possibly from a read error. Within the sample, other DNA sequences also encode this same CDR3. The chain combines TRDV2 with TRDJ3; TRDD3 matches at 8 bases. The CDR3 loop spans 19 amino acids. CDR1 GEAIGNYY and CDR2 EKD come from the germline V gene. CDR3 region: CACDTAGIPSSWDTRRMFF. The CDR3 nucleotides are TGTGCCTGTGACACCGCGGGGATACCAAGCTCCTGGGACACCCGACGGATGTTTTTC.

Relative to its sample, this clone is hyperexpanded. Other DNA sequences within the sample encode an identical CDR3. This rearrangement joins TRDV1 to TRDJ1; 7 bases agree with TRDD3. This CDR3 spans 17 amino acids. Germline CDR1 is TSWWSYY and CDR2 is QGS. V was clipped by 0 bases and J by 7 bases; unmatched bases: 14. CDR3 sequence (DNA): TGTGCTCTTGGGGAACTCGTCCTGGGGGTCCTCCGTGGTAAACTCATCTTT. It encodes CALGELVLGVLRGKLIF.

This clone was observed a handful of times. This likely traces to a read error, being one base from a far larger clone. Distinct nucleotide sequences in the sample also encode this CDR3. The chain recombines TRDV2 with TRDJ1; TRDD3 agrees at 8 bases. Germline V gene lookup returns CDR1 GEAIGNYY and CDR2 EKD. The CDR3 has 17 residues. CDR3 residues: CACDTLGDPSQYDKLIF. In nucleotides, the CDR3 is TGTGCCTGTGACACTCTGGGGGACCCTTCCCAATACGATAAGCTCATCTTT.

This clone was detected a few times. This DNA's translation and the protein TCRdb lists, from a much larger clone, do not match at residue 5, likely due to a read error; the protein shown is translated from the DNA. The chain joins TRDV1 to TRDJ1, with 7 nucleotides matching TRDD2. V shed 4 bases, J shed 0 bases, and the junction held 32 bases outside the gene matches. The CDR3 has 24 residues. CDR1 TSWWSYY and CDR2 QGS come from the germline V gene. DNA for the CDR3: TGTGCTCTTGGGGGACTCTCTGCCTTCCTGGGTATACGGCACCCTTCCTGGTACACCGATAAACTCATCTTT. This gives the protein CALGGLSAFLGIRHPSWYTDKLIF.

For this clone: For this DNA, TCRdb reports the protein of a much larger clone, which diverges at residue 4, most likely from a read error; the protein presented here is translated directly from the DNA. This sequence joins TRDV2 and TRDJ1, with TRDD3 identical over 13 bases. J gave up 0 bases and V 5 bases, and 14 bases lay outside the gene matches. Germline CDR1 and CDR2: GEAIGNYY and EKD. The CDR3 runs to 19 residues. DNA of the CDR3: TGTGCCTGTGGCGCCTTACTGGGGGATACGACGGGCTACACCGATAAACTCATCTTT. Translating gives CACGALLGDTTGYTDKLIF.